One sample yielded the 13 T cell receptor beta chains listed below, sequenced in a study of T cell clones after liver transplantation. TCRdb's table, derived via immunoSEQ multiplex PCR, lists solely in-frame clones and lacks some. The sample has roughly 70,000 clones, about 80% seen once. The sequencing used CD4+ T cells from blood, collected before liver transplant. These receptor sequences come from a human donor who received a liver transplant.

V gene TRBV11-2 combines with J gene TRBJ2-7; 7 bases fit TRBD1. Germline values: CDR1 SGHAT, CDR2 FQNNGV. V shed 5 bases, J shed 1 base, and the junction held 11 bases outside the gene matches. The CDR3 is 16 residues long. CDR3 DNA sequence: TGTGCCAGCAGCACGGGACGACAGGGATTATCCTACGAGCAGTACTTC. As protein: CASSTGRQGLSYEQYF.

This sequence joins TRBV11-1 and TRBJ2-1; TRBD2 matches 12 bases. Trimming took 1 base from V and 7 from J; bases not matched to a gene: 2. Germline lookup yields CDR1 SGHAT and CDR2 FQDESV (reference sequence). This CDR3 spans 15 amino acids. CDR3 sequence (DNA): TGTGCCAGCAGCTTAGAACTAGCGGGAGGTAATGAGCAGTTCTTC. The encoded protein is CASSLELAGGNEQFF.

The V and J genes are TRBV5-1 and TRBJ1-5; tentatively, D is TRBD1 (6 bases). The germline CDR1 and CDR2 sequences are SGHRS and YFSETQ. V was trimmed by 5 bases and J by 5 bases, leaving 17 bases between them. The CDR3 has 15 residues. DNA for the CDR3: TGCGCCAGCAGTTTAACAGGGTTCGGTGATCAGCCCCAGCATTTT. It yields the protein CASSLTGFGDQPQHF.

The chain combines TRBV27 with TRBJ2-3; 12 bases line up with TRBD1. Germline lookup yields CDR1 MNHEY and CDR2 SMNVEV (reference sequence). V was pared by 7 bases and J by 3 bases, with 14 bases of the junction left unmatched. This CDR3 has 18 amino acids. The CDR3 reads CASNRKGQGAQFTDTQYF. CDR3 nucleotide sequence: TGTGCCAGCAACCGAAAGGGACAGGGGGCGCAATTTACAGATACGCAGTATTTT.

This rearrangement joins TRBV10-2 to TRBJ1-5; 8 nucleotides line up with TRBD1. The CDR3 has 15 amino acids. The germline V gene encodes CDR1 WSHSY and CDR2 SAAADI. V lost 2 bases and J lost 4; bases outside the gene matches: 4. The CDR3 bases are TGCGCCAGCAGTGAGGTGGGACAGGTTAATCAGCCCCAGCATTTT. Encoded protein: CASSEVGQVNQPQHF.

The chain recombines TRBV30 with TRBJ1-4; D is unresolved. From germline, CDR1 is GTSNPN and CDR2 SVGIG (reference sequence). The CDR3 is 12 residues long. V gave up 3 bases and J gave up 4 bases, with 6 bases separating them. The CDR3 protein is CAWRGSNEKLFF. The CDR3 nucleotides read TGTGCCTGGAGAGGGAGTAATGAAAAACTGTTTTTT.

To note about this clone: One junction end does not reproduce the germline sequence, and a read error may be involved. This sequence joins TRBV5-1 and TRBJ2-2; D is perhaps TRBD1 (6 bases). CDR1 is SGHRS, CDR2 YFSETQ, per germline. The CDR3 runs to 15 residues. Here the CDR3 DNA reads TGCGCCAGCAACTTGGAGACAGGAGATGCCGGGGAGCTGTTTTTT. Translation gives CASNLETGDAGELFF.

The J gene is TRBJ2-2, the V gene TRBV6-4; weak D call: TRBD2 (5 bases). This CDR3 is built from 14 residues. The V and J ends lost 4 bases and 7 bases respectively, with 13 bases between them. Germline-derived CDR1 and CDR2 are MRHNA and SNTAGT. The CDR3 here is CASSGLLFSGELFF. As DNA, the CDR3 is TGTGCCAGCAGTGGACTACTTTTTAGCGGGGAGCTGTTTTTT.

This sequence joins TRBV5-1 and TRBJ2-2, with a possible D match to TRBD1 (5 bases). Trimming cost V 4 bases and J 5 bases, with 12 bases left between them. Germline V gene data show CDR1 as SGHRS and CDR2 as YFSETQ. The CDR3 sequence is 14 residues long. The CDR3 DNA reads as TGCGCCAGCAGCGGGCAGGGAAGAACCGGGGAGCTGTTTTTT. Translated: CASSGQGRTGELFF.

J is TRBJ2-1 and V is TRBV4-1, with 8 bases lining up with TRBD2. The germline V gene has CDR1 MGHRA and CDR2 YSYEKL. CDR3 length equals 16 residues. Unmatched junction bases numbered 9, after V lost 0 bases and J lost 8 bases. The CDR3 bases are TGCGCCAGCAGCCAAGATCTAACGGGAGGGTCCTATGAGCAGTTCTTC. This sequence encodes CASSQDLTGGSYEQFF.

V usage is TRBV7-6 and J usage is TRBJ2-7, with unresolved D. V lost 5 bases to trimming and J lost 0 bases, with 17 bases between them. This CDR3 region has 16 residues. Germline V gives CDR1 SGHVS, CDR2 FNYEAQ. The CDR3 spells CASSPNVIPSSYEQYF. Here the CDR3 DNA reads TGTGCCAGCAGCCCAAACGTAATTCCGAGCTCCTACGAGCAGTACTTC.

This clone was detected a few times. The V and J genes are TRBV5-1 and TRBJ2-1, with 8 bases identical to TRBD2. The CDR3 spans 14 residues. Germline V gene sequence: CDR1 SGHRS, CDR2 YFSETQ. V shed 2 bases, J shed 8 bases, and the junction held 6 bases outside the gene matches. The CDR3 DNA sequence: TGCGCCAGCAGCTTACGGACTAGCTTCCATGAGCAGTTCTTC. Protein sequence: CASSLRTSFHEQFF. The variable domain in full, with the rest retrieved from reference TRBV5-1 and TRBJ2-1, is KAGVTQTPRYLIKTRGQQVTLSCSPISGHRSVSWYQQTPGQGLQFLFEYFSETQRNKGNFPGRFSGRQFSNSRSEMNVSTLELGDSALYLCASSLRTSFHEQFFGPGTRLTVL.

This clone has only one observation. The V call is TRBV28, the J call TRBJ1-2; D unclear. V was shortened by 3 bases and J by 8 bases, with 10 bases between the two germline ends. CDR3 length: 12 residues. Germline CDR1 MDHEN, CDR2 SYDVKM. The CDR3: CASSFISGGYTF. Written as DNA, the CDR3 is TGTGCCAGCAGTTTTATATCGGGGGGCTACACCTTC.